The 9 T cell receptor beta chains listed next were all sequenced from one sample in a study of blood T cell repertoires in COVID-19. The data were produced by immunoSEQ multiplex PCR, yet TCRdb's version contains in-frame clones alone and is incomplete. The repertoire holds about 140,000 clones, with roughly 88% as singletons. The sequenced sample was peripheral blood. These TCRs come from a human donor in a cohort sampled during active COVID-19.

V is TRBV9 and J is TRBJ2-1; 7 positions agree with TRBD1. This CDR3 spans 16 amino acids. V lost 4 bases to trimming and J lost 4 bases; unmatched junction nucleotides: 11. Per germline, CDR1 SGDLS and CDR2 YYNGEE. CDR3 sequence: CASSPQGIQPYNEQFF. The CDR3 region has the DNA TGTGCCAGCAGCCCACAGGGGATCCAACCATACAATGAGCAGTTCTTC. The full variable domain, in which reference TRBV9 and TRBJ2-1 provide the parts outside the CDR3, is DSGVTQTPKHLITATGQRVTLRCSPRSGDLSVYWYQQSLDQGLQFLIQYYNGEERAKGNILERFSAQQFPDLHSELNLSSLELGDSALYFCASSPQGIQPYNEQFFGPGTRLTVL.

The J gene is TRBJ2-1, the V gene TRBV5-4; D unresolved. Looked up from germline, CDR1 is SGHNT and CDR2 is YYREEE (reference sequence). The CDR3 has 13 residues. Trimming pared 3 bases from V and 6 bases from J, leaving 10 bases between. The CDR3 spells CASSWPDSNEQFF. In DNA form, the CDR3 reads TGTGCCAGCAGCTGGCCTGACTCCAATGAGCAGTTCTTC.

This chain links TRBV13 with TRBJ1-6; possible D gene TRBD1, 5 bases. Germline loops: CDR1 PRHDT, CDR2 FYEKMQ (reference sequence). The ends were cut back, 5 bases at V and 0 bases at J, with 14 bases in the middle. CDR3 length: 17 residues. The CDR3 region is CASSGGDGSSYNSPLHF. CDR3 sequence (DNA): TGTGCCAGCAGCGGGGGGGACGGCAGCTCCTATAATTCACCCCTCCACTTT. Variable domain in full (rest from reference TRBV13 and TRBJ1-6): AAGVIQSPRHLIKEKRETATLKCYPIPRHDTVYWYQQGPGQDPQFLISFYEKMQSDKGSIPDRFSAQQFSDYHSELNMSSLELGDSALYFCASSGGDGSSYNSPLHFGNGTRLTVT.

The J gene is TRBJ2-1, the V gene TRBV11-1; TRBD2 matches 9 bases. V shed 0 bases, J shed 2 bases, and the junction held 5 bases outside the gene matches. Germline CDR1 and CDR2: SGHAT and FQDESV (reference sequence). The CDR3 sequence is 17 residues long. The CDR3 is CASSLAVAGGPYNEQFF. CDR3 in DNA: TGTGCCAGCAGCTTAGCGGTGGCGGGGGGGCCCTACAATGAGCAGTTCTTC.

The CDR3 loop is CASSFADTQYF. DNA of the CDR3: TGCGCCAGCAGCTTCGCAGATACGCAGTATTTT. The chain links TRBV5-1 to TRBJ2-3; D ambiguous. The CDR3 extends over 11 amino acids. Trimming removed 2 bases from V and 4 bases from J, with 2 bases in between. Germline values: CDR1 SGHRS, CDR2 YFSETQ.

This rearrangement joins TRBV5-4 to TRBJ1-5, with a tentative D call TRBD1 (6 bases). The V end was cut by 5 bases, the J end by 5 bases, with 14 bases between. The CDR3 is made up of 14 amino acids. Germline V CDR1 and CDR2: SGHNT, YYREEE (reference sequence). The CDR3 here is CASSEQGGDQPQHF. In nucleotides, the CDR3 is TGTGCCAGCAGTGAACAGGGTGGGGATCAGCCCCAGCATTTT.

The V call is TRBV7-8, the J call TRBJ1-2; 7 positions match TRBD1. There are 13 residues in the CDR3. The germline V gene encodes CDR1 SGHVS and CDR2 FQNEAQ. With 6 bases clipped from V and 2 bases from J, the junction kept 3 bases outside the gene matches. CDR3 nucleotides: TGTGCCAGCAGTTCGGGACAGAACTATGGCTACACCTTC. This codes for CASSSGQNYGYTF.

Here the CDR3 reads CAGQGHRRGYTF. DNA for the CDR3: TGTGCCGGCCAAGGACACCGAAGGGGCTACACCTTC. V gene TRBV2 combines with J gene TRBJ1-2, with D possibly being TRBD1 (5 bases). V was clipped by 11 bases and J by 8 bases, with 18 bases between them. CDR3 length: 12 amino acids. Germline CDR1 SNHLY, CDR2 FYNNEI.

The chain joins TRBV5-1 to TRBJ2-5, with TRBD2 identical over 15 bases. The CDR3 loop spans 15 amino acids. Unmatched junction bases numbered 2, after V lost 3 bases and J lost 5 bases. Germline CDR1 SGHRS, CDR2 YFSETQ. The CDR3 reads CASSSGTSGGETQYF. Written as DNA, the CDR3 is TGCGCCAGCAGCTCCGGGACTAGCGGGGGGGAGACCCAGTACTTC.